The rows below give T cell receptor beta chains drawn from one sample of a study of T cells in localized non-small cell lung cancer. Measured with immunoSEQ multiplex PCR; TCRdb has only the in-frame clones, and not every one. The repertoire holds a few thousand clones, about 29% seen once, with 22% in the top ten. Material: lung tumor tissue, obtained before any cancer treatment. The receptors originated from a woman aged 35 to 70 with stage I squamous cell lung carcinoma. CDR3s include the opening cysteine and the closing phenylalanine or tryptophan. Each record gives: V gene, clone size, J gene, D gene, CDR3 DNA, CDR3 protein. The D gene is left open where the match is weak. The size of a clone is reported for some rows only, either as once, few or many, or as a class for expanded clones.

TRBV11-3	medium-sized	TRBJ1-2	TRBD1	TGTGCCAGCAGCCCTCCCCCTCAGGGGGACTATGGCTACACCTTC	CASSPPPQGDYGYTF
TRBV9	few	TRBJ2-7	NA	TGTGCCAGCAGTGTAGGGGTCCACCCCTACGAGCAGTACTTC	CASSVGVHPYEQYF
TRBV2	few	TRBJ2-7	NA	TGTGCCAGCAGCGGGGACTCCGGCGGCCACGAGCAGTACTTC	CASSGDSGGHEQYF
TRBV19	NA	TRBJ1-2	TRBD1	TGTGCCCAAGGGGGGCAGGGGGCGACTAACTATGGCTACACCTTC	CAQGGQGATNYGYTF
TRBV6-8	few	TRBJ1-5	TRBD1	TGTGCCAGCAGCGCGACAGGGACTCTTAGCAATCAGCCCCAGCATTTT	CASSATGTLSNQPQHF
TRBV11-3	NA	TRBJ2-2	TRBD1	TGTGCCAGCAGCCTACGGGGACAGGCGAACACCGGGGAGCTGTTTTTT	CASSLRGQANTGELFF
TRBV18	few	TRBJ1-4	NA	TGTGCCAGCTCACCACCGTCTGGGGGCGGTGAAAAACTGTTTTTT	CASSPPSGGGEKLFF
TRBV6-8	few	TRBJ1-6	TRBD1	TGTGCCAGCAGTGACTCCGGGACAGCTAATTCACCCCTCCACTTT	CASSDSGTANSPLHF
TRBV6-8	NA	TRBJ1-1	NA	TGTGCCAGCAGTTACCTGGTCCCACGGAACACTGAAGCTTTCTTT	CASSYLVPRNTEAFF
TRBV10-2	once	TRBJ2-3	TRBD1	TGCGCCAGCAGACCGGGACAGGGTGCAGATACGCAGTATTTT	CASRPGQGADTQYF
TRBV6-8	few	TRBJ2-7	TRBD2	TGTGCCAGCAGTTACTCTTTCGGACTAGCGGGAACCAGCGGCGAGCAGTACTTC	CASSYSFGLAGTSGEQYF
TRBV28	NA	TRBJ1-5	TRBD1	TGTGCCAGCAGTTGGGGGACAGGGGTACAGCAGCCCCAGCATTTT	CASSWGTGVQQPQHF
TRBV4-1	few	TRBJ2-7	TRBD1	TGCGCCAGCAGCCGCCCCGCCGGACAGGGTAACAACGAGCAGTACTTC	CASSRPAGQGNNEQYF
TRBV2	NA	TRBJ2-3	NA	TGTGCCAGCAGCGTAGGCGGGGTTAGCACAGATACGCAGTATTTT	CASSVGGVSTDTQYF
TRBV11-3	few	TRBJ1-2	NA	TGTGCCAGCAGCTTAGGTGGGGCGGTCTATGGCTACACCTTC	CASSLGGAVYGYTF
TRBV11-3	few	TRBJ2-2	NA	TGTGCCAGCAGCTTTAGAGGGGTCACCGGGGAGCTGTTTTTT	CASSFRGVTGELFF
TRBV28	NA	TRBJ1-4	NA	TGTGCCAGCAGTTCCTCACAGGTGAAGGTACTTTTT	CASSSSQVKVLF
TRBV7-6	NA	TRBJ2-7	TRBD2	TGTGCCAGCAGCCGACGGGCGCGGGAGGTCCACGAGCAGTACTTC	CASSRRAREVHEQYF
TRBV9	few	TRBJ2-3	NA	TGTGCCAGCAGTGTCAGGGCAAGCACAGATACGCAGTATTTT	CASSVRASTDTQYF
TRBV30	NA	TRBJ2-7	NA	TGTGCCTGGAGTCGCGGGTACGAGCAGTACTTC	CAWSRGYEQYF
TRBV30	few	TRBJ1-1	TRBD1	TGTGCCTCAAGGGGACAGGGGGTGGGGAACACTGAAGCTTTCTTT	CASRGQGVGNTEAFF
TRBV28	NA	TRBJ2-7	TRBD2	TGTGCCAGCAGTGGGACTAGAGCCTACGAGCAGTACTTC	CASSGTRAYEQYF
TRBV28	NA	TRBJ1-5	NA	TGTGCCAGCAGTAGGACAGATGGGAGCAATCAGCCCCAGCATTTT	CASSRTDGSNQPQHF
TRBV9	few	TRBJ1-4	NA	TGTGCCAGCAGGAGGGGTGGGCTAAAACTGTTTTTT	CASRRGGLKLFF
TRBV11-3	many	TRBJ2-1	NA	TGTGCCAGCAGACCGGGACCCCCGGGGGTCAATGAGCAGTTCTTC	CASRPGPPGVNEQFF
TRBV5-1	once	TRBJ2-1	TRBD1	TGCGCCAGCAGCACGGAGACAGGGACCAGGGGAGAGCAGTTCTTC	CASSTETGTRGEQFF
TRBV6-8	few	TRBJ1-4	NA	TGTGCCAGCAGGGACGGGGGTGAAAAACTGTTTTTT	CASRDGGEKLFF